The entry below describes one T cell receptor (beta chain). These data belong to a study of blood T cell repertoires in COVID-19. Overall study: The United States, Italy and Spain were the sources of the acute and convalescent COVID-19 samples.

Participant ages covered about 18 to 89 years across around 25 US areas. The method was immunoSEQ multiplex PCR; TCRdb's version includes in-frame clones alone and lacks a portion of them. This sample carries around 150,000 clones, approximately 80% of them seen once, and the ten largest clones take more than 3%. The V and J ends lost 1 base and 1 base respectively, with 25 bases between them. CDR1 and CDR2 (germline): KGHSH, LQKENI. This CDR3 contains 20 residues. V and J are TRBV18 and TRBJ1-2; D may be TRBD1 (6 bases). This TCR came from a woman aged 55-70 years who had recovered from COVID-19. The sample comprised PBMCs or T cells enriched from blood (not recorded which). As DNA, the CDR3 is TGTGCCAGCTCACCACTGGACAGATTTACCCACGAGGACAATAACTATGGCTACACCTTC. Protein sequence: CASSPLDRFTHEDNNYGYTF. The full variable domain, rest sourced from reference TRBV18 and TRBJ1-2, is NAGVMQNPRHLVRRRGQEARLRCSPMKGHSHVYWYRQLPEEGLKFMVYLQKENIIDESGMPKERFSAEFPKEGPSILRIQQVVRGDSAAYFCASSPLDRFTHEDNNYGYTFGSGTRLTVV.